This T cell receptor (beta chain) was captured in a study of CD8 T cells in ankylosing spondylitis. This CDR3 contains 16 residues. Germline CDR1 reads MNHEY; CDR2 reads SMNVEV (reference sequence). The V segment lost 5 bases and the J segment 4 bases; nucleotides outside the gene matches: 7. Regarding this clonotype: What it recognizes is unknown.

MiXCR, applied by TCRdb to the 5' RACE reads, yields one record per CDR3 protein. Among roughly 130,000 distinct CDR3 sequences listed, about an eighth were seen once. Overall study findings and caveats: Previously reported in reactive arthritis synovial fluid and blood were some of the motif variants.

The chain has TRBV27 and TRBJ2-7, with TRBD2 matching over 14 bases. The sequence was obtained from a female donor with ankylosing spondylitis or in good health (not recorded which). Sequenced material: blood, either unsorted or a sorted T cell fraction (not recorded which). The CDR3 bases are TGTGCCAGCAGTCACGGACTAGCGGGAGGAACGTACGAGCAGTACTTC. It specifies CASSHGLAGGTYEQYF.